The clone carrying this T cell receptor (beta chain) was picked up one time. Its antigen is as yet unknown. What was sequenced were expressed TCRB transcripts, since all of the isolated RNA had been reverse transcribed. Profiled with immunoSEQ multiplex PCR; TCRdb holds only in-frame clones, not every one. The table lists 300,000 to 450,000 clones, about 10% of them singletons. The sample is drawn from a study of beta chain features in type 1 diabetes. Study-wide background: Age and gender were similar between patients and healthy donors, as were cell yields.

Study observations and caveats: Healthy donors had naive, central memory and Treg TCRB repertoires that appeared less similar than those seen among patients. In every one of the four CD4+ subsets, TCRB CDR3s were moderately but significantly shorter in Type 1 diabetes patients.

Germline V lookup: CDR1 SGHAT, CDR2 FQNNGV. This CDR3 spans 14 amino acids. Between the trimmed V and J ends, which lost 4 bases and 10 bases, there was a span of 19 bases. Via the markers CD45RO/CCR7/CD25/CD127/CD95/CD27, stem cell-like memory, regulatory, central memory and naive CD4+ cells were sorted. In all sorted populations, purity surpassed 95%. Source material: central memory CD4+ T cells from blood. The receptor's source is a man aged 25 to 40 with type 1 diabetes. The gene calls are TRBV11-2 and TRBJ2-5; tentatively, D is TRBD1 or TRBD2 (5 bases each). This chain's CDR3 is CASSSGTIGASQYF. DNA of the CDR3: TGTGCCAGCAGCTCTGGGACGATAGGCGCGAGCCAGTACTTC.